These 24 T cell receptor beta chains share one sample of origin, sequenced in a study of monozygotic twins with inflammatory bowel disease. TCRdb reworked the 5' RACE reads into one entry per CDR3 protein, no DNA. Recorded for this sample: about 380,000 distinct CDR3 sequences. The sample taken for sequencing was blood. The receptors derive from a human donor with ulcerative colitis or Crohn's disease, or a healthy co-twin of an affected twin (not recorded which).

The chain uses TRBV2 and TRBJ2-7; the D gene TCRdb calls, TRBD1, cannot be checked with no DNA. The length of the CDR3 is 12 residues. Germline-derived CDR1 and CDR2 are SNHLY and FYNNEI. CDR3 sequence: CASRQQGYEQYF.

The chain couples TRBV30 to TRBJ1-6; without DNA, the TCRdb call of TRBD1 cannot be checked. CDR3 length equals 14 residues. Germline loops: CDR1 GTSNPN, CDR2 SVGIG (reference sequence). The CDR3 here is CAWSLQGSNSPLHF.

This chain connects TRBV12-3 or TRBV12-4 to TRBJ2-7; TCRdb gives TRBD1 as the D gene, but with no DNA this cannot be confirmed. The CDR3 is made up of 12 amino acids. The chain's CDR3 is CASSFVGTEQYF.

The rearrangement joins TRBV4-3 to TRBJ2-5; absent DNA, TCRdb's TRBD1 call cannot be checked. The germline gives CDR1 LGHNA, CDR2 YSLEER. This CDR3 is 16 amino acids long. The CDR3 is CASSQGGWGPSGAQYF.

V usage is TRBV5-1 and J usage is TRBJ2-1. Germline CDR1 reads SGHRS; CDR2 reads YFSETQ. CDR3 length equals 16 residues. The CDR3 is CASSLTAGSSYNEQFF. The full variable domain, completed using reference TRBV5-1 and TRBJ2-1, is KAGVTQTPRYLIKTRGQQVTLSCSPISGHRSVSWYQQTPGQGLQFLFEYFSETQRNKGNFPGRFSGRQFSNSRSEMNVSTLELGDSALYLCASSLTAGSSYNEQFFGPGTRLTVL.

The chain uses TRBV28 and TRBJ2-5; as DNA is missing, the TRBD2 call by TCRdb cannot be tested. Germline V gene sequence: CDR1 MDHEN, CDR2 SYDVKM. The CDR3 covers 15 residues. CDR3 amino acids: CASSLTSGGQETQYF.

The chain carries TRBV19 and TRBJ2-4; TCRdb's D call of TRBD1 is untestable without DNA. Germline CDR1 is LNHDA and CDR2 is SQIVND (reference sequence). The CDR3 runs 19 residues. The CDR3 is CASSIESGTGDVNKNIQYF.

V gene TRBV6-1 combines with J gene TRBJ2-3; without DNA, the TCRdb call of TRBD2 cannot be checked. The CDR3 sequence is 19 residues long. Germline-derived CDR1 and CDR2 are MNHNS and SASEGT. The chain's CDR3 is CASRSYLSAGKRLRDTQYF.

V gene TRBV5-1 combines with J gene TRBJ2-7; TCRdb gives TRBD1 as the D gene, but with no DNA this cannot be confirmed. Germline V gene lookup returns CDR1 SGHRS and CDR2 YFSETQ. The CDR3 is 15 amino acids. CDR3 protein: CASSLGQGLDYEQYF. The variable domain in full, with the rest retrieved from reference TRBV5-1 and TRBJ2-7, is KAGVTQTPRYLIKTRGQQVTLSCSPISGHRSVSWYQQTPGQGLQFLFEYFSETQRNKGNFPGRFSGRQFSNSRSEMNVSTLELGDSALYLCASSLGQGLDYEQYFGPGTRLTVT.

This rearrangement joins TRBV20-1 to TRBJ2-2; TCRdb's D gene call, TRBD1, goes unchecked for lack of DNA. CDR1 DFQATT and CDR2 SNEGSKA come from the germline V gene (reference sequence). This CDR3 has 14 amino acids. The CDR3 spells CSARQAGGTGELFF.

The V call is TRBV3-1, the J call TRBJ2-1; TCRdb proposes TRBD1, but this gene call is untestable without DNA. The length of the CDR3 is 14 residues. Germline CDR1 and CDR2: LGHDT and YNNKEL (reference sequence). CDR3: CASSQRGEPNEQFF.

This chain connects TRBV7-2 to TRBJ1-1; TCRdb's D gene call, TRBD1, goes unchecked for lack of DNA. Germline assignment: CDR1 SGHTA and CDR2 FQGNSA. This CDR3 has 14 amino acids. CDR3 in amino acids: CASSLAPTGAEAFF.

The chain links TRBV6-5 to TRBJ1-1; TCRdb lists TRBD1, though no DNA is available to test this call. The germline CDR1 and CDR2 sequences are MNHEY and SVGAGI. This CDR3 region has 11 residues. CDR3: CASTGREEAFF.

This rearrangement joins TRBV5-1 to TRBJ1-1. CDR3 length: 14 residues. Per germline, CDR1 SGHRS and CDR2 YFSETQ. The CDR3 loop is CASSLQIMNTEAFF.

V and J are TRBV5-6 and TRBJ2-7; the D gene TCRdb calls, TRBD1, cannot be checked with no DNA. Germline V gene data show CDR1 as SGHDT and CDR2 as YYEEEE. This CDR3 has 14 residues. The chain's CDR3 is CASGRDRVSYEQYF.

This chain joins TRBV6-5 and TRBJ2-7; TCRdb gives TRBD1 as the D gene, but with no DNA this cannot be confirmed. Germline loops: CDR1 MNHEY, CDR2 SVGAGI. The CDR3 has 17 residues. The CDR3 reads CASSYATPRPFTYEQYF.

The chain carries TRBV5-1 and TRBJ1-3; the TCRdb call, TRBD1, lacks DNA for checking. The length of the CDR3 is 16 residues. The V gene's germline CDR1 is SGHRS and CDR2 YFSETQ. CDR3 amino acids: CASSPWGAYSGNTIYF.

V gene TRBV7-8 combines with J gene TRBJ2-5. The V gene's germline CDR1 is SGHVS and CDR2 FQNEAQ. The CDR3 runs 12 residues. The CDR3 reads CASSLTVETQYF.

The rearrangement joins TRBV20-1 to TRBJ2-1; TCRdb's assignment of TRBD2 cannot be checked, as there is no DNA. The CDR3 covers 15 residues. Germline assignment: CDR1 DFQATT and CDR2 SNEGSKA (reference sequence). CDR3 loop: CSASLSLAGDNEQFF.

The chain is built from TRBV6-2 or TRBV6-3 and TRBJ2-2; TCRdb's assignment of TRBD1 cannot be checked, as there is no DNA. The CDR3 is 15 amino acids. Germline V CDR1 and CDR2: MNHEY, SVGEGT. CDR3 protein: CASSYWDHNTGELFF.

The rearrangement links TRBV4-1 to TRBJ2-2; TCRdb outputs TRBD1, but without DNA this stays unchecked. The CDR3 covers 17 residues. Germline lookup yields CDR1 MGHRA and CDR2 YSYEKL. CDR3 sequence: CASSSPRMGPNTGELFF.

V is TRBV30 and J is TRBJ2-7; TCRdb picks TRBD1, but there is no DNA to check that call. The CDR3 extends over 16 amino acids. Germline V gene lookup returns CDR1 GTSNPN and CDR2 SVGIG (reference sequence). The CDR3 spells CAWSPTPGSHVYEQYF.

The CDR3 is CASSQASSEQFF. The chain employs TRBV4-3 and TRBJ2-1. Germline-derived CDR1 and CDR2 are LGHNA and YSLEER. This CDR3 is built from 12 residues.

The gene calls are TRBV7-2 and TRBJ1-2. This CDR3 has 16 residues. Germline CDR1 and CDR2: SGHTA and FQGNSA. The CDR3 sequence is CASSLGGHSSNYGYTF.